This section outlines one T cell receptor beta chain sequence together with its context. The data originate from a study of OX40 agonist ivuxolimab in advanced cancers. In the study overall: Age averaged around 60 years (range about 23 to 80), and about 86% were male.

Clones were sequenced by immunoSEQ multiplex PCR, and TCRdb holds only the in-frame ones, with some missing. This table holds tens of thousands of clones, under 95% found once. This CDR3 contains 13 residues. Unmatched junction bases numbered 4, after V lost 4 bases and J lost 3 bases. The germline gives CDR1 SGDLS, CDR2 YYNGEE. This chain connects TRBV9 to TRBJ2-7; TRBD1 aligns across 7 bases. The input for sequencing was CD4+ or CD8+ T cells sorted from blood, taken in a trial of the OX40 agonist ivuxolimab. The sequence derives from an adult with an advanced solid tumor such as melanoma, head and neck, liver or kidney cancer. Written as DNA, the CDR3 is TGTGCCAGCAGCCCCTGGGACAGCTACGAGCAGTACTTC. This encodes CASSPWDSYEQYF. The full variable domain, rest sourced from reference TRBV9 and TRBJ2-7, is DSGVTQTPKHLITATGQRVTLRCSPRSGDLSVYWYQQSLDQGLQFLIQYYNGEERAKGNILERFSAQQFPDLHSELNLSSLELGDSALYFCASSPWDSYEQYFGPGTRLTVT.